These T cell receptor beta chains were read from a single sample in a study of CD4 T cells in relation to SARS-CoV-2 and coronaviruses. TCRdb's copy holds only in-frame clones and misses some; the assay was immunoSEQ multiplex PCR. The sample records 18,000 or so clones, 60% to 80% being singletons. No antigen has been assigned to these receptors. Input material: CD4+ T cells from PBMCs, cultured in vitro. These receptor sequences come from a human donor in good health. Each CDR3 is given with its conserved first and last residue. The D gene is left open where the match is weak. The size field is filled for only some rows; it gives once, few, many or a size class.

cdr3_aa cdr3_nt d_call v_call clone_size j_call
CASSPRTGGFIYIQYF TGTGCCAGCAGCCCTCGGACAGGGGGCTTTATATACATTCAGTACTTC TRBD1 TRBV5-6 - TRBJ2-4
CASTLAGQGLADTQYF TGTGCCAGCACTCTGGCGGGACAGGGGTTGGCAGATACGCAGTATTTT TRBD1 TRBV5-5 - TRBJ2-3
CASSKQGADTEAFF TGTGCCAGCAGCAAACAGGGGGCTGATACTGAAGCTTTCTTT TRBD1 TRBV7-2 once TRBJ1-1
CARQNEQYF TGTGCCAGGCAGAACGAGCAGTACTTC - TRBV6-4 - TRBJ2-7
CASSPWTGPPSGYTF TGTGCCAGCAGCCCCTGGACAGGACCCCCATCTGGCTACACCTTC TRBD1 TRBV7-2 - TRBJ1-2
CASSSTGTGSETQYF TGTGCCAGCAGTTCGACCGGGACAGGGAGCGAGACCCAGTACTTC TRBD1 TRBV6-5 - TRBJ2-5
CASSLGVGGPHNEQFF TGCGCCAGCAGCTTGGGTGTGGGAGGGCCCCACAATGAGCAGTTCTTC TRBD2 TRBV5-1 - TRBJ2-1
CAISEGQISGNTIYF TGTGCCATCAGTGAGGGGCAAATCTCTGGAAACACCATATATTTT - TRBV10-3 once TRBJ1-3
CASSRTAGELFF TGTGCCAGCAGCCGGACGGCCGGGGAGCTGTTTTTT - TRBV5-4 - TRBJ2-2
CASSSRTENTEAFF TGTGCCAGTAGTAGTAGGACGGAGAACACTGAAGCTTTCTTT - TRBV19 - TRBJ1-1
CASSQIGPGNTIYF TGTGCCAGCAGCCAGATAGGGCCTGGAAACACCATATATTTT - TRBV4-2 - TRBJ1-3
CAISGSDRKQYF TGTGCCATCAGCGGCTCAGACCGGAAGCAGTACTTC - TRBV10-3 - TRBJ2-7
CASSLAQTQETQYF TGTGCCAGCAGCTTAGCGCAGACCCAAGAGACCCAGTACTTC - TRBV7-9 few TRBJ2-5
CASSPPGERGEQYF TGTGCCAGCTCACCACCGGGGGAGAGGGGCGAGCAGTACTTC - TRBV18 - TRBJ2-7
CSARVIPVGDEQFF TGCAGCGCTCGGGTCATTCCTGTAGGAGATGAGCAGTTCTTC - TRBV29-1 - TRBJ2-1
CASSPQAGGGGTQYF TGTGCCAGCAGCCCCCAGGCGGGAGGTGGGGGGACGCAGTATTTT TRBD2 TRBV7-2 - TRBJ2-3
CASSLRLALGQRNEQFF TGTGCCAGCAGTTTACGTCTTGCGTTGGGGCAACGCAATGAGCAGTTCTTC - TRBV27 - TRBJ2-1
CASSRDWPYEQYF TGTGCCAGTAGCCGGGATTGGCCCTACGAGCAGTACTTC - TRBV19 - TRBJ2-7
CATSDPWKGSSDTQYF TGTGCCACCAGTGACCCGTGGAAGGGGAGCTCCGATACGCAGTATTTT - TRBV24-1 once TRBJ2-3
CASSFPGGTNEKLFF TGTGCCAGCAGCTTCCCGGGGGGAACTAATGAAAAACTGTTTTTT - TRBV3-1/TRBV3-2 - TRBJ1-4
CASSLFPASSYNEQFF TGTGCCAGCAGCTTATTTCCCGCGAGCTCCTACAATGAGCAGTTCTTC - TRBV13 - TRBJ2-1
CASSLGQGDQPQHF TGCGCCAGCAGCCTGGGACAGGGCGATCAGCCCCAGCATTTT TRBD1 TRBV5-1 - TRBJ1-5
CASSLVSRTDTQYF TGCGCCAGCAGCTTGGTGTCGCGTACAGATACGCAGTATTTT - TRBV5-1 few TRBJ2-3
CASRRDPAETQYF TGTGCCAGCAGGCGGGACCCCGCGGAGACCCAGTACTTC - TRBV2 - TRBJ2-5
CASSQDLDRYQETQYF TGTGCCAGCAGCCAAGATCTCGATAGGTACCAAGAGACCCAGTACTTC - TRBV3-1/TRBV3-2 - TRBJ2-5
CATSGGTSYNEQFF TGTGCCACCAGCGGCGGGACTAGCTACAATGAGCAGTTCTTC TRBD2 TRBV15 - TRBJ2-1
CASSFDRGRVTNEKLFF TGTGCCAGCAGTTTCGACAGGGGGCGAGTAACTAATGAAAAACTGTTTTTT TRBD1 TRBV28 once TRBJ1-4
CASSLGASDYGYTF TGTGCCAGCAGCTTGGGGGCATCGGACTATGGCTACACCTTC - TRBV7-3 - TRBJ1-2
CASTQRGIVGAGANVLTF TGTGCCAGCACCCAAAGGGGGATAGTGGGGGCTGGGGCCAACGTCCTGACTTTC - TRBV2 once TRBJ2-6
CASSYSVARSSYEQYF TGTGCCAGCAGTTACTCTGTAGCGCGTAGCTCCTACGAGCAGTACTTC - TRBV6-2/TRBV6-3 - TRBJ2-7
CASSEWTSGIYNEQFF TGTGCCAGCAGTGAGTGGACTAGCGGGATCTACAATGAGCAGTTCTTC TRBD2 TRBV2 - TRBJ2-1